The source of this TCR beta chain is a study of a mutant IDH1 vaccine in newly diagnosed glioma. V was clipped by 0 bases and J by 5 bases, with 7 bases between them. Germline V lookup: CDR1 SGHTA, CDR2 FQGNSA. CDR3 size: 13 residues. Concerning this clone: What it recognizes is unknown.

Noted time point: week 23, last vaccination. In every dose of vaccine, 300 ug of mutant IDH1 20-mer peptide was given alongside topical imiquimod. Measured with immunoSEQ multiplex PCR; TCRdb has only the in-frame clones, and not every one. The sample shows 25,000 to 35,000 clones, roughly 80% of them seen only once. The source was PBMCs, collected from a glioma patient whose treatment included an IDH1 peptide vaccine. This TCR derives from a woman aged 18 to 35 with glioma. The chain carries TRBV7-2 and TRBJ1-2; D call uncertain. The CDR3 reads CASSLAGKYGYTF. The CDR3 region has the DNA TGTGCCAGCAGCTTAGCGGGGAAGTATGGCTACACCTTC.